A single sample is the source of the 26 T cell receptor beta chains below, sequenced in a study of OX40 agonist ivuxolimab in advanced cancers. This table comes from immunoSEQ multiplex PCR, and its TCRdb copy is limited to in-frame clones, with some not included. The repertoire consists of 50,000 or so clones, with roughly 85% occurring once and the leading ten covering over 20%. Material: CD4+ or CD8+ T cells sorted from blood, obtained in a trial of the OX40 agonist ivuxolimab. Every receptor here comes from an adult with an advanced solid tumor such as melanoma, head and neck, liver or kidney cancer.

DNA of the CDR3: TGTGCCAGCAGCTTAAAACTAGCGGGTACAGATACGCAGTATTTT. Protein product: CASSLKLAGTDTQYF. This rearrangement joins TRBV11-1 to TRBJ2-3; 9 nucleotides align to TRBD2. The CDR3 loop spans 15 amino acids. The junction had 3 bases not matched to a gene; V was cut back by 2 bases and J by 3 bases. Germline CDR1 SGHAT, CDR2 FQDESV (reference sequence).

The CDR3 nucleotides are TGTGCCAGCAGCTTAGGTCTGGGAGGCTACACCTTC. Translation gives CASSLGLGGYTF. The J gene is TRBJ1-2, the V gene TRBV13; D remains unclear. CDR1 is PRHDT, CDR2 FYEKMQ, per germline (reference sequence). The CDR3 runs 12 residues. Trimming pared 0 bases from V and 8 bases from J, leaving 7 bases between.

The chain joins TRBV7-3 to TRBJ2-2; D remains unclear. Deletions cut 5 bases from V and 6 bases from J, with 13 bases between. Germline values: CDR1 SGHTA, CDR2 FQGTGA. The CDR3 has 14 residues. CDR3 protein: CASSPNVGPGELFF. The CDR3 bases are TGTGCCAGCAGCCCCAATGTAGGACCCGGGGAGCTGTTTTTT.

The chain uses TRBV19 and TRBJ1-5; no definite D call. This CDR3 spans 15 amino acids. Trimming took 9 bases from V and 4 from J, leaving 19 bases between them. Germline CDR1 LNHDA, CDR2 SQIVND (reference sequence). CDR3 in amino acids: CASAPGVTRNQPQHF. The CDR3 nucleotides are TGTGCCAGCGCTCCCGGGGTTACCAGGAATCAGCCCCAGCATTTT.

The V gene is TRBV27, the J gene TRBJ2-5, with 8 bases lining up with TRBD1. CDR3 length: 15 residues. Germline V gene sequence: CDR1 MNHEY, CDR2 SMNVEV (reference sequence). V was clipped by 2 bases and J by 3 bases; unmatched bases: 5. The CDR3 is CASSLSPDREETQYF. The CDR3 DNA is TGTGCCAGCAGTTTAAGCCCGGACAGGGAAGAGACCCAGTACTTC.

The CDR3 loop is CASSLANQPQHF. The CDR3 bases are TGTGCCAGCAGCTTGGCAAATCAGCCCCAGCATTTT. The chain couples TRBV5-6 to TRBJ1-5; D not resolved. The CDR3 is 12 residues long. V was pared by 0 bases and J by 4 bases, with 2 bases between. Germline CDR1 and CDR2: SGHDT and YYEEEE.

V and J are TRBV4-3 and TRBJ2-3; unclear D gene. CDR1 and CDR2 (germline): LGHNA, YSLEER. CDR3 length equals 18 residues. The V and J ends lost 0 bases and 0 bases respectively, with 16 bases between them. DNA of the CDR3: TGCGCCAGCAGCCAAGATTCGGTAGGTCCCGCTAGCACAGATACGCAGTATTTT. Residues: CASSQDSVGPASTDTQYF.

V is TRBV27 and J is TRBJ1-5; TRBD1 matches 7 bases. Germline V gene sequence: CDR1 MNHEY, CDR2 SMNVEV (reference sequence). CDR3 length equals 20 residues. Trimming took 6 bases from V and 5 from J; bases not matched to a gene: 25. CDR3 in amino acids: CASRLPTRDSFSQDDQPQHF. The CDR3 coding sequence is TGTGCCAGCAGACTACCAACCCGGGACAGTTTTTCACAAGACGATCAGCCCCAGCATTTT.

A word on this clone: Germline is not matched at one junction end, which may reflect a read error. The V gene is TRBV4-3, the J gene TRBJ1-1; D may be TRBD1 (5 bases). The germline V gene has CDR1 LGHNA and CDR2 YSLEER. The CDR3 runs to 13 residues. DNA of the CDR3: TGCGCCAGCAGCCAAGATGGAGGGACTGAAGCTTCCTTT. As protein: CASSQDGGTEASF.

This clone was counted once. This chain joins TRBV4-1 and TRBJ2-1; TRBD2 is a possible D gene (5 bases). Germline V CDR1 and CDR2: MGHRA, YSYEKL. V was trimmed by 5 bases and J by 9 bases, leaving 14 bases between them. The CDR3 contains 13 residues. CDR3 loop: CASSTHEGGEQFF. The CDR3 DNA follows: TGCGCCAGCAGCACTCACGAGGGCGGTGAGCAGTTCTTC.

CDR3 region: CAWSGRGTNQPQHF. The CDR3, as DNA: TGTGCCTGGAGTGGCAGAGGAACCAATCAGCCCCAGCATTTT. V gene TRBV30 combines with J gene TRBJ1-5, with unresolved D. The CDR3 is made up of 14 amino acids. V gave up 1 base and J gave up 3 bases, with 10 bases separating them. Germline V gene data show CDR1 as GTSNPN and CDR2 as SVGIG (reference sequence).

This clone is a singleton in its sample. The gene calls are TRBV2 and TRBJ2-1, with D hard to call. Germline CDR1 and CDR2: SNHLY and FYNNEI. V lost 4 bases and J 2 bases, leaving 15 bases between the germline ends. The CDR3 is 16 residues long. For the CDR3, the DNA is TGTGCCAGCAGTGTCATGGAAGGGCCTACCTACAATGAGCAGTTCTTC. It translates to CASSVMEGPTYNEQFF.

This chain joins TRBV30 and TRBJ2-1; D gene uncertain. This CDR3 is built from 11 residues. Trimming pared 5 bases from V and 7 bases from J, leaving 9 bases between. Germline values: CDR1 GTSNPN, CDR2 SVGIG (reference sequence). CDR3 DNA sequence: TGTGCCTGGCGTTTTGTGAATGAGCAGTTCTTC. Its translation is CAWRFVNEQFF.

This sequence joins TRBV6-5 and TRBJ2-2, with D maybe TRBD2 (6 bases). The CDR3 is 14 amino acids. V shed 6 bases and J shed 4 bases, with 12 bases lying between them. The germline V gene has CDR1 MNHEY and CDR2 SVGAGI. In DNA, the CDR3 is TGTGCCAGCAGCCTGGGGGGAAGCACCGGGGAGCTGTTTTTT. This translates into CASSLGGSTGELFF.

As concerns this clone: Mismatch with germline at one junction end may stem from a read error. The rearrangement links TRBV19 to TRBJ2-2; D remains unclear. Per germline, CDR1 LNHDA and CDR2 SQIVND (reference sequence). The CDR3 runs to 15 residues. For the CDR3, the DNA is TGTGCCAGTAGTCCTCTCCCTTCGTCCACCTGGGAGCTGTTTTTT. Translated, it gives CASSPLPSSTWELFF.

This chain uses TRBV5-3 with TRBJ2-3, with 8 bases matching TRBD2. TRBV5-3 is known as an ORF, though its function is uncertain. V trimming: 9 bases; J trimming: 0 bases; junction bases outside the gene matches: 9. This CDR3 spans 15 amino acids. The CDR3 nucleotides are TGTGCCATAGAGGAAAAGCGGGGGAGCACAGATACGCAGTATTTT. This translates into CAIEEKRGSTDTQYF.

The chain uses TRBV5-4 and TRBJ2-5, with D unclear. The assigned J gene may be wrong: the sequence end matches TRBJ2-7 better. The CDR3 has 17 residues. Germline V lookup: CDR1 SGHNT, CDR2 YYREEE (reference sequence). The CDR3: CASSLQGLRISRYEQYF. The CDR3 DNA reads as TGTGCCAGCAGCTTGCAAGGCCTGAGAATATCCAGGTACGAGCAGTACTTC.

The gene calls are TRBV27 and TRBJ1-1; D is unresolved. The germline V gene encodes CDR1 MNHEY and CDR2 SMNVEV (reference sequence). The CDR3 length is 13 residues. V dropped 1 base and J dropped 1 base, with 4 bases sitting between them. CDR3 loop: CASSLYQNTEAFF. The CDR3 nucleotides read TGTGCCAGCAGTTTATATCAGAACACTGAAGCTTTCTTT.

This clone was observed a handful of times. Additional DNA sequences in this sample encode the identical CDR3. J is TRBJ1-5 and V is TRBV4-1; tentatively, D is TRBD1 (5 bases). V was pared by 0 bases and J by 6 bases, with 6 bases between. This CDR3 region has 13 residues. Germline V gene sequence: CDR1 MGHRA, CDR2 YSYEKL. The CDR3 region is CASSQEGAQPQHF. CDR3 bases: TGCGCCAGCAGCCAAGAAGGGGCTCAGCCCCAGCATTTT.

The sample holds one count of this clone. The chain combines TRBV6-6 with TRBJ1-6, with 7 bases that match TRBD1. The CDR3 sequence is 16 residues long. The V segment lost 5 bases and the J segment 8 bases; nucleotides outside the gene matches: 12. Germline V gene data show CDR1 as MNHNY and CDR2 as SVGAGI (reference sequence). The CDR3 bases are TGTGCCAGCAGTGCCGACTCGACAGGGAATCATTCACCCCTCCACTTT. Translating gives CASSADSTGNHSPLHF.

Concerning this clone itself: Other nucleotide sequences from this sample produce the same CDR3. The chain carries TRBV27 and TRBJ1-1; a possible D gene is TRBD1 (5 bases). Germline V gene sequence: CDR1 MNHEY, CDR2 SMNVEV (reference sequence). The CDR3 length is 18 residues. The V and J ends lost 1 base and 0 bases respectively, with 18 bases between them. Here the CDR3 reads CASSLWPPGVGMNTEAFF. The DNA for the CDR3 is TGTGCCAGCAGTTTATGGCCTCCGGGGGTGGGCATGAACACTGAAGCTTTCTTT.

This clone was recorded only once. The chain recombines TRBV6-5 with TRBJ2-1, with D unclear. Between the trimmed V and J ends, which lost 6 bases and 6 bases, there was a span of 9 bases. The germline gives CDR1 MNHEY, CDR2 SVGAGI. The CDR3 consists of 12 residues. CDR3 in DNA: TGTGCCAGCAGCGGGCCAGTCAATGAGCAGTTCTTC. Translating it yields CASSGPVNEQFF.

V usage is TRBV5-6 and J usage is TRBJ1-2; no clear D gene. Germline V gene data show CDR1 as SGHDT and CDR2 as YYEEEE. The CDR3 spans 14 residues. The V gene lost 4 bases and the J gene lost 2 bases, with 12 bases spanning the gap. CDR3 nucleotide sequence: TGTGCCAGCAGCACCGAATCACCGAACTATGGCTACACCTTC. This sequence encodes CASSTESPNYGYTF.

This rearrangement joins TRBV4-2 to TRBJ2-7, with 7 bases fitting TRBD1. Losses at the gene ends were 5 bases for V and 1 base for J; bases not matched to a gene: 8. The germline V gene encodes CDR1 LGHNA and CDR2 YNFKEQ. The CDR3 totals 15 residues. The CDR3 nucleotides read TGTGCCAGCAGCGTCTTGAAACAGGGGTCCTACGAGCAGTACTTC. It translates to CASSVLKQGSYEQYF.

The V call is TRBV6-5, the J call TRBJ1-1; D uncertain. V was cut by 2 bases and J by 6 bases, with 13 bases left in between. The germline gives CDR1 MNHEY, CDR2 SVGAGI. The CDR3 is 14 residues long. This CDR3 reads CASSYREGWAEAFF. For the CDR3, the DNA is TGTGCCAGCAGTTACAGGGAGGGATGGGCTGAAGCTTTCTTT.

The genes are TRBV2 and TRBJ1-1, with 10 bases aligning to TRBD1. The CDR3 spans 18 residues. Trimming removed 2 bases from V and 2 bases from J; junction bases left unmatched: 11. Per germline, CDR1 SNHLY and CDR2 FYNNEI. The CDR3 nucleotides are TGTGCCAGCAGTGAATGGGGACAGGGGATCGTTGGAAACACTGAAGCTTTCTTT. Amino acid sequence: CASSEWGQGIVGNTEAFF.